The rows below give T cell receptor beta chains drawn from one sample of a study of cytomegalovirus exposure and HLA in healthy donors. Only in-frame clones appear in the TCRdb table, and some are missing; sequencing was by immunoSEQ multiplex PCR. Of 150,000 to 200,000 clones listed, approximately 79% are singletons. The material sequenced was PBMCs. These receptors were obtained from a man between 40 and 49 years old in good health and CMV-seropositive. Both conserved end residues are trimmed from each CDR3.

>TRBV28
ASSSKTSGSNEQF
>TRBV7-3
ASSIVPGYNEQF
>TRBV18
ASSPRLANTGELF
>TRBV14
ASSLGTSGRAPYNEQF
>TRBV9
ASSVNQDRGGTEAF
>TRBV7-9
SSSPRTSGTYYEQY
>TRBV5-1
ASSPSASGRGFQETQY
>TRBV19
ASSMAQGSNQPQH
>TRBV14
ASSQLGSGETQY
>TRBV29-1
SARPWQEGTQY
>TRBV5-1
ASRLGPLTSGEQY
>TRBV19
ASSPLSGSTYNEQF
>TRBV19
ASSIWATGSSYNEQF
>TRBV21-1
ASSNSAASGFYQETQY
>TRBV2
ASTVRQNTEAF
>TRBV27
ASSLSWPRGEPNQPQH
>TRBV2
ASSPGLIYEQY
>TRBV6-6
ASSSGQGRDQPQH
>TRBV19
ASSAMTDSNQPQH
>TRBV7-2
ASSPPAGGHETQY
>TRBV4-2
ASSQDREGYIQY
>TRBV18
ASSPPSLAGGVNEQF
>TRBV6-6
ASSPRTGGTEAF
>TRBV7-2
ASSSYRGDTQY
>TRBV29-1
SVTGYNEQF
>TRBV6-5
ASSYSGTVDSPLH
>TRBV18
ASSPSNRVNTGELF
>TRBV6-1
ASSDLLGGASTDTQY
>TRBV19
ASSLGEGFAGANVLT
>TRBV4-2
ASSQTSGTYEQY
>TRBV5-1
ASSRGSGGPYEQY
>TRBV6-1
ASSAGLAAEQF
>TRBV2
ASIRTGEGDTQY
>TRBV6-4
ASSEGSGTRNIQY